Shown below are 24 T cell receptor beta chains from a single sample sequenced in a study of OX40 agonist ivuxolimab in advanced cancers. Sequencing used immunoSEQ multiplex PCR; TCRdb keeps in-frame clones, though not all of them. Of about 98,000 clones listed, 90% to 95% are singletons. The source was CD4+ or CD8+ T cells sorted from blood, collected in a trial of the OX40 agonist ivuxolimab. These receptors all come from an adult with an advanced solid tumor such as melanoma, head and neck, liver or kidney cancer.

The rearrangement links TRBV18 to TRBJ2-2; TRBD1 might be the D (6 bases). Germline V gives CDR1 KGHSH, CDR2 LQKENI. V was cut by 2 bases and J by 1 base, with 11 bases left in between. This CDR3 is built from 16 residues. CDR3 amino acids: CASSPAGQRNTGELFF. CDR3 in DNA: TGTGCCAGCTCACCAGCCGGACAGAGGAACACCGGGGAGCTGTTTTTT.

This clone was found once. The V call is TRBV5-1, the J call TRBJ2-1, with 7 bases fitting TRBD2. V gave up 2 bases and J gave up 5 bases; unmatched junction bases: 4. The CDR3 loop spans 14 amino acids. The V gene's germline CDR1 is SGHRS and CDR2 YFSETQ. The CDR3 reads CASSLMGGDNEQFF. CDR3 DNA sequence: TGCGCCAGCAGCTTAATGGGAGGGGACAATGAGCAGTTCTTC.

The CDR3 reads CASSFIGGNTGELFF. The CDR3 DNA reads as TGTGCCAGCAGCTTTATCGGGGGGAACACCGGGGAGCTGTTTTTT. V and J are TRBV11-2 and TRBJ2-2, with D possibly being TRBD2 (6 bases). The germline V and J ends were trimmed by 3 bases and 1 base, with 9 bases remaining between them. In germline, CDR1 is SGHAT, CDR2 FQNNGV. The CDR3 runs to 15 residues.

V gene TRBV2 combines with J gene TRBJ2-3; D ambiguous. The V and J ends lost 7 bases and 7 bases respectively, with 9 bases between them. Germline values: CDR1 SNHLY, CDR2 FYNNEI. The CDR3 runs to 11 residues. The CDR3 loop reads CASTGANTQYF. The CDR3 DNA reads TGTGCCAGCACCGGTGCCAATACGCAGTATTTT.

V is TRBV5-5 and J is TRBJ1-1; D possibly corresponds to TRBD1 (5 bases). CDR3 length: 15 residues. The V end lost 0 bases, the J end lost 1 base, and 10 bases lay between the germline ends. Germline CDR1 reads SGHKS; CDR2 reads YYEKEE (reference sequence). The CDR3: CASSLDPRANTEAFF. As DNA, the CDR3 is TGTGCCAGCAGCTTGGACCCCAGGGCGAACACTGAAGCTTTCTTT.

The rearrangement links TRBV5-4 to TRBJ2-5; 7 nucleotides line up with TRBD1. Germline V gene lookup returns CDR1 SGHNT and CDR2 YYREEE (reference sequence). J gave up 5 bases and V 4 bases, and 11 bases lay outside the gene matches. This CDR3 contains 15 residues. The CDR3 loop reads CASSIRQGMGETQYF. The CDR3 DNA reads as TGTGCCAGCAGCATAAGACAGGGAATGGGGGAGACCCAGTACTTC.

The chain carries TRBV29-1 and TRBJ2-1, with TRBD2 as a possible D gene (5 bases). Trimming pared 6 bases from V and 6 bases from J, leaving 15 bases between. The CDR3 totals 13 residues. The germline V gene encodes CDR1 SQVTM and CDR2 ANQGSEA. CDR3 amino acids: CSVRRSGGNEQFF. The CDR3, as DNA: TGCAGCGTAAGGAGGTCTGGCGGCAATGAGCAGTTCTTC.

The chain joins TRBV4-3 to TRBJ2-1; 9 bases align to TRBD1. Trimming took 3 bases from V and 5 from J; bases not matched to a gene: 5. Germline V gene data show CDR1 as LGHNA and CDR2 as YSLEER. The length of the CDR3 is 15 residues. Here the CDR3 reads CASSQYRGPDNEQFF. CDR3 sequence (DNA): TGCGCCAGCAGCCAGTACAGGGGGCCTGACAATGAGCAGTTCTTC.

V usage is TRBV2 and J usage is TRBJ2-7; unclear D gene. This CDR3 region has 12 residues. CDR1 is SNHLY and CDR2 is FYNNEI in the germline V gene. Trimming pared 3 bases from V and 5 bases from J, leaving 8 bases between. The CDR3 DNA follows: TGTGCCAGCAGTGAGGCAACGGACGAGCAGTACTTC. Translation gives CASSEATDEQYF.

This clone was seen only once. The rearrangement uses TRBV19 and TRBJ1-5; possibly TRBD1 for D (5 bases). The germline gives CDR1 LNHDA, CDR2 SQIVND (reference sequence). V lost 2 bases to trimming and J lost 7 bases, with 12 bases between them. The CDR3 is 14 residues long. The CDR3 reads CASSIRAGYQPQHF. As DNA, the CDR3 is TGTGCCAGTAGTATAAGGGCAGGGTACCAGCCCCAGCATTTT.

The rearrangement uses TRBV25-1 and TRBJ1-3; 7 bases agree with TRBD1. The germline V gene encodes CDR1 MGHDK and CDR2 SYGVNS. With 3 bases clipped from V and 0 bases from J, the junction kept 8 bases outside the gene matches. This CDR3 is 17 amino acids long. The CDR3: CASSERGQWISGNTIYF. CDR3 nucleotide sequence: TGTGCCAGCAGTGAGCGGGGACAGTGGATCTCTGGAAACACCATATATTTT.

This chain uses TRBV6-6 with TRBJ2-1; the match to TRBD2 covers 9 bases. The CDR3 is 15 amino acids. With 0 bases clipped from V and 6 bases from J, the junction kept 3 bases outside the gene matches. Germline V gene sequence: CDR1 MNHNY, CDR2 SVGAGI (reference sequence). In DNA form, the CDR3 reads TGTGCCAGCAGTTACTCGCGGGGGGGGCTCAATGAGCAGTTCTTC. Encoded protein: CASSYSRGGLNEQFF.

The chain links TRBV27 to TRBJ2-3; D unresolved. The CDR3 sequence is 13 residues long. The V gene lost 4 bases and the J gene lost 2 bases, with 7 bases spanning the gap. The V gene's germline CDR1 is MNHEY and CDR2 SMNVEV (reference sequence). CDR3 sequence reads: CASSWGITDTQYF. The CDR3 nucleotides are TGTGCCAGCAGTTGGGGAATCACAGATACGCAGTATTTT.

V is TRBV2 and J is TRBJ1-6; 7 positions match TRBD1. The germline V gene has CDR1 SNHLY and CDR2 FYNNEI. This CDR3 has 16 amino acids. V gave up 8 bases and J gave up 7 bases; unmatched junction bases: 14. The CDR3 loop reads CASRVTGVGLNSPLHF. Here the CDR3 DNA reads TGTGCCAGCCGGGTAACAGGGGTAGGATTGAATTCACCCCTCCACTTT.

The genes are TRBV6-1 and TRBJ2-1, with D perhaps TRBD1 (6 bases). In germline, CDR1 is MNHNS, CDR2 SASEGT. This CDR3 has 15 residues. V was cut by 4 bases and J by 10 bases, with 20 bases left in between. The CDR3 loop reads CASSAHPTDRQEQFF. CDR3 in DNA: TGTGCCAGCAGTGCCCATCCAACCGACAGGCAAGAGCAGTTCTTC.

J is TRBJ1-2 and V is TRBV7-2; 10 nucleotides match TRBD1. Per germline, CDR1 SGHTA and CDR2 FQGNSA. Trimming cost V 1 base and J 4 bases; bases outside gene matches: 6. There are 16 residues in the CDR3. CDR3 DNA: TGTGCCAGCAGCTTAGAAGGGACAGGGGTCGGCTATGGCTACACCTTC. Translating gives CASSLEGTGVGYGYTF.

The chain combines TRBV5-5 with TRBJ2-7; no clear D gene. The length of the CDR3 is 14 residues. CDR1 is SGHKS and CDR2 is YYEKEE in the germline V gene (reference sequence). The V end lost 2 bases, the J end lost 4 bases, and 13 bases lay between the germline ends. Written as DNA, the CDR3 is TGTGCCAGCAGCTTAAGGACGGCCTTATACGAGCAGTACGTC. Encoded protein: CASSLRTALYEQYV.

This chain links TRBV5-1 with TRBJ2-1; D uncertain. The CDR3 contains 15 residues. V shed 4 bases and J shed 0 bases, with 11 bases lying between them. In germline, CDR1 is SGHRS, CDR2 YFSETQ. The CDR3: CASSPSVSSYNEQFF. CDR3 DNA: TGCGCCAGCAGCCCGAGTGTAAGCTCCTACAATGAGCAGTTCTTC.

This chain links TRBV2 with TRBJ2-6, with a weak D call TRBD1 (5 bases). The CDR3 consists of 13 residues. The V and J ends lost 4 bases and 7 bases respectively, with 8 bases between them. From germline, CDR1 is SNHLY and CDR2 FYNNEI. The CDR3 nucleotides are TGTGCCAGCAGTGGACAGAGAGCCAACGTCCTGACTTTC. It codes for CASSGQRANVLTF.

The chain recombines TRBV6-6 with TRBJ1-2; 8 bases agree with TRBD1. J lost 6 bases, V lost 2 bases, and 5 bases had no gene match. Germline V gene sequence: CDR1 MNHNY, CDR2 SVGAGI (reference sequence). The CDR3 runs to 14 residues. The CDR3 DNA reads as TGTGCCAGCAGTTACGTAGCAGGGGGCAATGGCTACACCTTC. Amino acids: CASSYVAGGNGYTF.

This clone was recorded once. DNA of the CDR3: TGTGCCTGGGGACCGGGACAGGGTTTTAATGGCTACACCTTC. This encodes CAWGPGQGFNGYTF. V gene TRBV30 combines with J gene TRBJ1-2; 9 nucleotides align to TRBD1. Germline CDR1 reads GTSNPN; CDR2 reads SVGIG (reference sequence). CDR3 size: 14 residues. The V segment lost 5 bases and the J segment 6 bases; nucleotides outside the gene matches: 10. Filled out from reference TRBV30 and TRBJ1-2, the complete variable domain reads SQTIHQWPATLVQPVGSPLSLECTVEGTSNPNLYWYRQAAGRGLQLLFYSVGIGQISSEVPQNLSASRPQDRQFILSSKKLLLSDSGFYLCAWGPGQGFNGYTFGSGTRLTVV.

The sample holds one count of this clone. The chain recombines TRBV5-1 with TRBJ2-7, with D uncertain. Trimming took 3 bases from V and 3 from J, leaving 10 bases between them. The CDR3 has 13 residues. Germline CDR1 and CDR2: SGHRS and YFSETQ. This CDR3 reads CASSYDTHYEQYV. DNA of the CDR3: TGCGCCAGCAGCTATGACACCCACTACGAGCAGTACGTC.

V usage is TRBV6-6 and J usage is TRBJ1-5; 7 bases fit TRBD1. Germline CDR1 reads MNHNY; CDR2 reads SVGAGI (reference sequence). The CDR3 is made up of 14 amino acids. V trimming: 1 base; J trimming: 4 bases; junction bases outside the gene matches: 1. In DNA form, the CDR3 reads TGTGCCAGCAGTTACTGGGACAGAAATCAGCCCCAGCATTTT. Protein sequence: CASSYWDRNQPQHF.

This clone was counted only a few times. At one end, the junction sequence differs from germline, possibly due to a read error. The chain couples TRBV7-7 to TRBJ2-2, with 12 bases matching TRBD2. CDR3 length: 15 amino acids. Germline assignment: CDR1 SSHAT and CDR2 FNYEAQ (reference sequence). As DNA, the CDR3 is TGTGCTAGCAGCTCCTCTAGCGGGAGGGGCGGGGAGCTGTTTTTT. Translation: CASSSSSGRGGELFF.